Listed here are 26 T cell receptor beta chains from one sample, sequenced in a study of identical twins. A single record per CDR3 protein comes from TCRdb applying MiXCR to the 5' RACE reads. The table shows about 730,000 distinct CDR3 sequences, with around 20% occurring only once. The data were also submitted as part of a second study, on T cells expressing NK-cell markers.

Sequenced input: PBMCs. Every receptor here comes from a woman aged 18 to 35 in good health.

This clonotype showed up many times. The chain is built from TRBV7-9 and TRBJ2-3; D is uncertain. Germline CDR1 and CDR2: SEHNR and FQNEAQ (reference sequence). V was trimmed by 6 bases and J by 1 base, leaving 14 bases between them. The CDR3 totals 15 residues. The CDR3 loop is CASSSRSARTDTQYF. CDR3 coding DNA: TGTGCCAGCAGTTCCCGATCGGCCCGCACAGATACGCAGTATTTT.

The chain employs TRBV10-2 and TRBJ2-7, with 8 bases identical to TRBD1. The CDR3 covers 14 residues. V shed 6 bases and J 0 bases; nucleotides not matched to a gene: 4. Germline CDR1 WSHSY, CDR2 SAAADI. The CDR3 is CASRATGGSYEQYF. DNA for the CDR3: TGCGCCAGCAGGGCAACAGGGGGCTCCTACGAGCAGTACTTC.

The V call is TRBV9, the J call TRBJ2-7, with TRBD1 matching 8 bases. This CDR3 has 15 residues. The V gene end was trimmed by 1 base and the J gene end by 5 bases; junction bases not matched to a gene: 8. CDR1 is SGDLS and CDR2 is YYNGEE in the germline V gene. The CDR3 sequence is CASSVSGQGVNEQYF. The CDR3 region has the DNA TGTGCCAGCAGCGTAAGCGGACAGGGCGTCAACGAGCAGTACTTC.

A few counts support this clonotype. The chain links TRBV7-9 to TRBJ1-2, with D uncertain. The CDR3 sequence is 13 residues long. The germline gives CDR1 SEHNR, CDR2 FQNEAQ (reference sequence). V lost 5 bases to trimming and J lost 5 bases, with 12 bases between them. CDR3 residues: CASSGGEIYGYTF. The CDR3 DNA reads TGTGCCAGCAGCGGAGGAGAAATTTATGGCTACACCTTC.

The chain joins TRBV27 to TRBJ2-7; TRBD2 matches 8 bases. The CDR3 contains 16 residues. From germline, CDR1 is MNHEY and CDR2 SMNVEV (reference sequence). V lost 4 bases, J lost 2 bases, and 10 bases stayed unmatched. The CDR3 DNA sequence: TGTGCCAGCAGTTCCACCGGGACTAGGTCTGCCTACGAGCAGTACTTC. It specifies CASSSTGTRSAYEQYF.

This clonotype has just a few counts. V gene TRBV12-3 or TRBV12-4 combines with J gene TRBJ2-7; 7 positions match TRBD2. This CDR3 spans 14 amino acids. The J segment lost 3 bases and the V segment lost 5 bases, leaving 7 bases of the junction unmatched. CDR3 DNA sequence: TGTGCCAGCAGTCGGCGGGCTAGCGGCTACGAGCAGTACTTC. Its protein is CASSRRASGYEQYF.

This clonotype appeared a few times. This chain connects TRBV10-3 to TRBJ2-7; D gene uncertain. This CDR3 region has 12 residues. From germline, CDR1 is ENHRY and CDR2 SYGVKD. V was cut by 5 bases and J by 2 bases, with 7 bases left in between. CDR3 amino acids: CAISHTAYEQYF. In nucleotides, the CDR3 is TGTGCCATCAGTCATACGGCCTACGAGCAGTACTTC.

J is TRBJ2-3 and V is TRBV13; D perhaps matches TRBD2 (6 bases). Germline-derived CDR1 and CDR2 are PRHDT and FYEKMQ (reference sequence). This CDR3 spans 15 amino acids. V lost 6 bases to trimming and J lost 4 bases, with 17 bases between them. The CDR3 DNA reads TGTGCCAGCAGACCCCAGGAGGGGAGTTCAGATACGCAGTATTTT. Its protein product is CASRPQEGSSDTQYF.

There are many counts of this clonotype. The chain carries TRBV6-6 and TRBJ2-3; 9 nucleotides agree with TRBD1. Per germline, CDR1 MNHNY and CDR2 SVGAGI (reference sequence). V trimming: 7 bases; J trimming: 6 bases; junction bases outside the gene matches: 8. CDR3 length: 14 amino acids. CDR3 protein: CASTRTGEADTQYF. CDR3 in DNA: TGTGCCAGCACCCGGACAGGGGAGGCCGATACGCAGTATTTT.

This clonotype was picked up a small number of times. The chain recombines TRBV2 with TRBJ2-3, with TRBD2 matching 9 bases. This CDR3 spans 18 amino acids. Germline V gene sequence: CDR1 SNHLY, CDR2 FYNNEI. V lost 4 bases, J lost 3 bases, and 14 bases stayed unmatched. The CDR3 coding sequence is TGTGCCAGCAGTGCCCAGGGCGGGAGGGCCCTCGGGACAGATACGCAGTATTTT. Amino acids: CASSAQGGRALGTDTQYF.

This clonotype was observed a handful of times. The gene calls are TRBV11-2 and TRBJ2-6; D gene ambiguous. V was clipped by 1 base and J by 4 bases, with 17 bases between them. Germline V lookup: CDR1 SGHAT, CDR2 FQNNGV. The length of the CDR3 is 18 residues. CDR3 DNA: TGTGCCAGCAGCTTAGGGGGAATTTGGGGATCCGGGGCCAACGTCCTGACTTTC. This encodes CASSLGGIWGSGANVLTF.

The chain is built from TRBV3-1 and TRBJ1-6; no definite D call. The germline V gene has CDR1 LGHDT and CDR2 YNNKEL (reference sequence). The ends were cut back, 0 bases at V and 8 bases at J, with 23 bases in the middle. The CDR3 consists of 19 residues. CDR3 amino acids: CASSQDRERASGRDSPLHF. The CDR3 bases are TGTGCCAGCAGCCAAGATAGGGAGAGGGCCTCAGGACGGGATTCACCCCTCCACTTT.

This clonotype has more than one count but fewer than ten. Germline is not matched at one junction end, which may reflect a read error. The rearrangement uses TRBV27 and TRBJ2-1, with 9 positions matching TRBD2. The V gene's germline CDR1 is MNHEY and CDR2 SMNVEV (reference sequence). The CDR3 consists of 15 residues. This CDR3 reads CASSGRRGGYDEQFF. The DNA for the CDR3 is TGTGCCAGCAGTGGGCGGCGGGGGGGCTACGATGAGCAGTTCTTC.

This rearrangement joins TRBV9 to TRBJ1-2, with no clear D. This CDR3 has 14 residues. Trimming cost V 0 bases and J 4 bases, with 10 bases left between them. Germline CDR1 and CDR2: SGDLS and YYNGEE. The CDR3, as DNA: TGTGCCAGCAGCGTAGAGGTAGACCCCTATGGCTACACCTTC. Translated, it gives CASSVEVDPYGYTF.

V and J are TRBV29-1 and TRBJ2-5; 7 nucleotides align to TRBD1. After removal of 4 bases from V and 5 bases from J, the junction contained 4 bases not matched to a gene. The CDR3 covers 12 residues. In germline, CDR1 is SQVTM, CDR2 ANQGSEA. The CDR3 nucleotides read TGCAGCGTTGGACAGGGTTGGGAGACCCAGTACTTC. It encodes CSVGQGWETQYF.

This clonotype was recorded a few times. The chain joins TRBV7-2 to TRBJ2-7; possibly TRBD1 or TRBD2 for D (6 bases each). From germline, CDR1 is SGHTA and CDR2 FQGNSA. The CDR3 loop spans 15 amino acids. V was clipped by 1 base and J by 6 bases, with 16 bases between them. CDR3 DNA sequence: TGTGCCAGCAGCTTAGTAAGTCAGGGGACTGGCGAGCAGTACTTC. This sequence encodes CASSLVSQGTGEQYF. The variable domain in full, with the rest retrieved from reference TRBV7-2 and TRBJ2-7, is GAGVSQSPSNKVTEKGKDVELRCDPISGHTALYWYRQSLGQGLEFLIYFQGNSAPDKSGLPSDRFSAERTGGSVSTLTIQRTQQEDSAVYLCASSLVSQGTGEQYFGPGTRLTVT.

The table lists this clonotype with many counts. The V and J genes are TRBV10-3 and TRBJ1-6; possibly TRBD1 for D (5 bases). The length of the CDR3 is 13 residues. Per the germline V gene, CDR1 is ENHRY and CDR2 is SYGVKD. V lost 10 bases and J 5 bases, leaving 12 bases between the germline ends. CDR3 sequence reads: CATADRNNSPLHF. CDR3 sequence (DNA): TGTGCCACCGCAGACAGAAATAATTCACCCCTCCACTTT.

This clonotype has more than one count but fewer than ten. This chain joins TRBV5-1 and TRBJ2-5, with TRBD1 matching 7 bases. The ends lost 7 bases at V and 5 bases at J; junction bases unmatched: 8. The CDR3 covers 13 residues. Looked up from germline, CDR1 is SGHRS and CDR2 is YFSETQ. The CDR3 protein is CASVFEQGETQYF. In DNA, the CDR3 is TGCGCCAGCGTGTTCGAACAGGGGGAGACCCAGTACTTC.

In DNA form, the CDR3 reads TGTGCCAGCAGTTACTCGTATGAAGCCCTCATAGACGAGCAGTACTTC. Translated: CASSYSYEALIDEQYF. This chain joins TRBV6-2 or TRBV6-3 and TRBJ2-7; D unclear. The ends were cut back, 0 bases at V and 5 bases at J, with 17 bases in the middle. The V gene's germline CDR1 is MNHEY and CDR2 SVGEGT. This CDR3 spans 16 amino acids.

The chain couples TRBV5-6 to TRBJ1-2; no reliable D call. Trimming shortened V by 4 bases and J by 5 bases, and 24 bases separated the two germline ends. The CDR3 runs to 17 residues. The germline V gene has CDR1 SGHDT and CDR2 YYEEEE. This chain's CDR3 is CASSPLEVARLGYGYTF. CDR3 DNA: TGTGCCAGCAGCCCTTTAGAGGTCGCACGATTGGGGTATGGCTACACCTTC. Looking up the rest from reference TRBV5-6 and TRBJ1-2 gives the full variable domain: DAGVTQSPTHLIKTRGQQVTLRCSPKSGHDTVSWYQQALGQGPQFIFQYYEEEERQRGNFPDRFSGHQFPNYSSELNVNALLLGDSALYLCASSPLEVARLGYGYTFGSGTRLTVV.

V usage is TRBV4-1 and J usage is TRBJ2-7; 11 positions agree with TRBD1. The CDR3 sequence is 15 residues long. Germline V gene sequence: CDR1 MGHRA, CDR2 YSYEKL. V gave up 6 bases and J gave up 7 bases; unmatched junction bases: 11. The CDR3 nucleotides read TGCGCCAGCAGTCGCCGAGGACAGGGGGCTGGAGAGCAGTACTTC. It translates to CASSRRGQGAGEQYF.

This clonotype was picked up a small number of times. The gene calls are TRBV20-1 and TRBJ2-3; 11 positions match TRBD2. J was trimmed by 0 bases and V by 4 bases; bases with no gene match: 3. CDR1 is DFQATT and CDR2 is SNEGSKA in the germline V gene (reference sequence). The CDR3 is made up of 15 amino acids. The CDR3 DNA reads as TGCAGTGCTAAAATAGCGGGGGGGAGCACAGATACGCAGTATTTT. It translates to CSAKIAGGSTDTQYF.

This sequence joins TRBV12-3 or TRBV12-4 and TRBJ1-4; D is uncertain. The germline V and J ends were trimmed by 7 bases and 8 bases, with 11 bases remaining between them. CDR3 size: 12 residues. The CDR3 reads CASTQYREKLFF. The CDR3 DNA sequence: TGTGCCAGCACCCAATACAGAGAAAAACTGTTTTTT.

The J gene is TRBJ1-1, the V gene TRBV12-3 or TRBV12-4; 7 positions agree with TRBD1. This CDR3 is 14 amino acids long. The junction had 11 bases not matched to a gene; V was cut back by 6 bases and J by 7 bases. The CDR3 DNA reads as TGTGCCAGCAGCCGTCCCCTTGACAGGGTTGAAGCTTTCTTT. It specifies CASSRPLDRVEAFF.

In its sample, this clonotype was seen many times. This rearrangement joins TRBV20-1 to TRBJ2-7; TRBD1 might be the D (5 bases). The CDR3 is made up of 12 amino acids. CDR1 DFQATT and CDR2 SNEGSKA come from the germline V gene (reference sequence). Trimming took off 1 base at V and 4 bases at J, with 8 bases between the two ends. CDR3 sequence: CSARGQTYEQYF. The DNA of the CDR3 is TGCAGTGCTAGAGGACAGACTTACGAGCAGTACTTC.

This clonotype showed up many times. The chain links TRBV3-1 to TRBJ2-1; D gene unclear. The CDR3 loop spans 12 amino acids. The ends were cut back, 1 base at V and 10 bases at J, with 8 bases in the middle. Germline V gives CDR1 LGHDT, CDR2 YNNKEL (reference sequence). CDR3 loop: CASSQAEREQFF. The CDR3, as DNA: TGTGCCAGCAGCCAAGCTGAGAGAGAGCAGTTCTTC.